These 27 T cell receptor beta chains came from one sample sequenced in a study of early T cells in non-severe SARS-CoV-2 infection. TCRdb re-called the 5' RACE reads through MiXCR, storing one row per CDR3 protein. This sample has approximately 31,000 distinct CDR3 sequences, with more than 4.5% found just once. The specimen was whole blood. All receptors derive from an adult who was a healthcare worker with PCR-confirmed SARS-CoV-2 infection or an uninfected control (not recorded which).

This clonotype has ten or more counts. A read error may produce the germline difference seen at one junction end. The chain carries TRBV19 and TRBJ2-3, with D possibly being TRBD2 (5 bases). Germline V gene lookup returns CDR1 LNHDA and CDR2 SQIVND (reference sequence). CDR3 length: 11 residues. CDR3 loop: CASSMEQRLNF. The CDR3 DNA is TGTGCCAGTAGTATGGAGCAGAGACTAAATTTT. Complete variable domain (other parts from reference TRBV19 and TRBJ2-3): DGGITQSPKYLFRKEGQNVTLSCEQNLNHDAMYWYRQDPGQGLRLIYYSQIVNDFQKGDIAEGYSVSREKKESFPLTVTSAQKNPTAFYLCASSMEQRLNFGPGTRLTVL.

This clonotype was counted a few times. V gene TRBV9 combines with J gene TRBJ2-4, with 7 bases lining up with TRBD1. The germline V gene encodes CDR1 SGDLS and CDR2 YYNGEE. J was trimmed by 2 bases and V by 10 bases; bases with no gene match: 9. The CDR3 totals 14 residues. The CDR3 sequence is CAGHRGVPKNIQYF. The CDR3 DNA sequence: TGTGCCGGCCACAGGGGAGTACCCAAAAACATTCAGTACTTC.

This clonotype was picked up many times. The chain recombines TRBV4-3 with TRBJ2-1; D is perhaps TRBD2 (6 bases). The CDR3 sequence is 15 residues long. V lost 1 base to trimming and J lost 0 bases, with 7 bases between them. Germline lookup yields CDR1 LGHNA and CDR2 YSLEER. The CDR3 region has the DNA TGCGCCAGCAGCCAAGTGACTAGCTCCTACAATGAGCAGTTCTTC. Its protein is CASSQVTSSYNEQFF.

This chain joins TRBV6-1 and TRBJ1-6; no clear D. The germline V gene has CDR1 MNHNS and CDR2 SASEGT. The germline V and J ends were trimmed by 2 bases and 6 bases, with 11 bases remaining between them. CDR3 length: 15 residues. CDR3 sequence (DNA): TGTGCCAGCAGTGAAAGGGTACTATTTAATTCACCCCTCCACTTT. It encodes CASSERVLFNSPLHF.

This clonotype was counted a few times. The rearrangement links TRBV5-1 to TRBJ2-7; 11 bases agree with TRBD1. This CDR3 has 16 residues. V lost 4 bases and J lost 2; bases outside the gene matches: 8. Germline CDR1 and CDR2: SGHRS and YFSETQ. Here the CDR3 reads CASSAWTGGDPYEQYF. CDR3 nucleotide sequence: TGCGCCAGCAGCGCCTGGACAGGGGGCGACCCCTACGAGCAGTACTTC. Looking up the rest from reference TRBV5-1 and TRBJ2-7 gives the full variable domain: KAGVTQTPRYLIKTRGQQVTLSCSPISGHRSVSWYQQTPGQGLQFLFEYFSETQRNKGNFPGRFSGRQFSNSRSEMNVSTLELGDSALYLCASSAWTGGDPYEQYFGPGTRLTVT.

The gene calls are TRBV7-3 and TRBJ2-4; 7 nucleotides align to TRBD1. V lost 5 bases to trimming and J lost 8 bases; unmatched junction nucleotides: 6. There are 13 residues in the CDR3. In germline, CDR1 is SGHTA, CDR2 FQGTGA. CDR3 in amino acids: CASSETGPDIQYF. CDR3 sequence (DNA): TGTGCCAGCAGCGAGACAGGGCCCGACATTCAGTACTTC. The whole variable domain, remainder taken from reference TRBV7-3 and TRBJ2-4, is GAGVSQTPSNKVTEKGKYVELRCDPISGHTALYWYRQSLGQGPEFLIYFQGTGAADDSGLPNDRFFAVRPEGSVSTLKIQRTERGDSAVYLCASSETGPDIQYFGAGTRLSVL.

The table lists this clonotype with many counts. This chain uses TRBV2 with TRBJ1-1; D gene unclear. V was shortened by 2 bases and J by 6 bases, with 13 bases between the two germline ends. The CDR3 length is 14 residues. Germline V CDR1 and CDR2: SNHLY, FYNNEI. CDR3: CASSETKSRSEAFF. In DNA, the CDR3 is TGTGCCAGCAGTGAAACGAAATCCCGATCTGAAGCTTTCTTT.

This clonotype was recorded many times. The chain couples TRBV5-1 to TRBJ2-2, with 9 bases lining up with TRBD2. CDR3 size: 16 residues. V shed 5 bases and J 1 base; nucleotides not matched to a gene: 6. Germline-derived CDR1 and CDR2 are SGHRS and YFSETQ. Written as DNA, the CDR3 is TGCGCCAGCAGAGTTAGCGGGAGCCGGAACACCGGGGAGCTGTTTTTT. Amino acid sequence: CASRVSGSRNTGELFF. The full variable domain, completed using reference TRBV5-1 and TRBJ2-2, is KAGVTQTPRYLIKTRGQQVTLSCSPISGHRSVSWYQQTPGQGLQFLFEYFSETQRNKGNFPGRFSGRQFSNSRSEMNVSTLELGDSALYLCASRVSGSRNTGELFFGEGSRLTVL.

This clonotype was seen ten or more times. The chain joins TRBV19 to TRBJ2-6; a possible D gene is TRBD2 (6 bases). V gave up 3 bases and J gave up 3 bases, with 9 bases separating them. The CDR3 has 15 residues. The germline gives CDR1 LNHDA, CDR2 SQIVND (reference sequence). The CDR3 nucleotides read TGTGCCAGTAGTATTGGGGGGTTTGGGGCCAACGTCCTGACTTTC. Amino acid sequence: CASSIGGFGANVLTF.

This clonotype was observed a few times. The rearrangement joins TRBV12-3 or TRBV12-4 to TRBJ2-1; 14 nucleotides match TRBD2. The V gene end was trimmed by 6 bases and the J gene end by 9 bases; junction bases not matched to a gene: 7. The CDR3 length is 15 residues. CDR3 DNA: TGTGCCAGCAGCTGGACTAGCGGGAGGTGGGCTGAGCAGTTCTTC. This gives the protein CASSWTSGRWAEQFF.

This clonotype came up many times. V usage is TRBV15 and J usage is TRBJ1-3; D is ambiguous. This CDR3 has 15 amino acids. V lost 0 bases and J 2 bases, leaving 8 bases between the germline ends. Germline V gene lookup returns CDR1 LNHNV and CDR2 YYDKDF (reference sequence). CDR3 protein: CATSREVQTGNTIYF. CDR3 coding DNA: TGTGCCACCAGCAGAGAGGTACAGACTGGAAACACCATATATTTT. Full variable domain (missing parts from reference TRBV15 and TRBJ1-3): DAMVIQNPRYQVTQFGKPVTLSCSQTLNHNVMYWYQQKSSQAPKLLFHYYDKDFNNEADTPDNFQSRRPNTSFCFLDIRSPGLGDTAMYLCATSREVQTGNTIYFGEGSWLTVV.

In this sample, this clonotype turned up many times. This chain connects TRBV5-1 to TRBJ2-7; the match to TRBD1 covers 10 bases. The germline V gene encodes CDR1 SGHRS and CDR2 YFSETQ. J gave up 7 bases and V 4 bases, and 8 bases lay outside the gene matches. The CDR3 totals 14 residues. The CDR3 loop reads CASSIRQGASEQYF. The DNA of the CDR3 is TGCGCCAGCAGCATTCGACAGGGGGCGAGTGAGCAGTACTTC. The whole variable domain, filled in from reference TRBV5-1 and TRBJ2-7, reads KAGVTQTPRYLIKTRGQQVTLSCSPISGHRSVSWYQQTPGQGLQFLFEYFSETQRNKGNFPGRFSGRQFSNSRSEMNVSTLELGDSALYLCASSIRQGASEQYFGPGTRLTVT.

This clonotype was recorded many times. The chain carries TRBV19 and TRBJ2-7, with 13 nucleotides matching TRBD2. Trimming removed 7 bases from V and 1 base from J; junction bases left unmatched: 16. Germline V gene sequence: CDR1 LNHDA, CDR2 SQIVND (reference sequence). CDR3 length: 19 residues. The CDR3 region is CASIRAGTSGNKGSYEQYF. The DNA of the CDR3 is TGTGCCAGTATTAGAGCCGGGACTAGCGGGAATAAGGGGTCCTACGAGCAGTACTTC.

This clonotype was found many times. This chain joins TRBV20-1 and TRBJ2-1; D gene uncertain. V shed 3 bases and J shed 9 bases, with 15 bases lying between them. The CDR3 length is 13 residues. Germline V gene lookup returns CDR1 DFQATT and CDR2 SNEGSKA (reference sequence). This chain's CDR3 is CSASARFKTEQFF. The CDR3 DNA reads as TGCAGTGCTAGTGCTAGATTCAAGACTGAGCAGTTCTTC.

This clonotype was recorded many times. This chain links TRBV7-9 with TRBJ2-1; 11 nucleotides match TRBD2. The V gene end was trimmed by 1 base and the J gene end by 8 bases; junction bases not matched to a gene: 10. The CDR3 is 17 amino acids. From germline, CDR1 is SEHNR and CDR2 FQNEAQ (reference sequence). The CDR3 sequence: CASSLVRSGTSGDEQFF. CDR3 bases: TGTGCCAGCAGCTTAGTTCGAAGCGGGACTAGCGGCGATGAGCAGTTCTTC.

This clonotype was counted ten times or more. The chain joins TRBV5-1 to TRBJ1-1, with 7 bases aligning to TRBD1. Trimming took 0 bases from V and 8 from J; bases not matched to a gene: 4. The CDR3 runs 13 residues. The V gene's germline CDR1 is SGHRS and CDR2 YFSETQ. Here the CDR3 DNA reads TGCGCCAGCAGCTTGGGTATCAGGGGGGAAGCTTTCTTT. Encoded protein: CASSLGIRGEAFF.

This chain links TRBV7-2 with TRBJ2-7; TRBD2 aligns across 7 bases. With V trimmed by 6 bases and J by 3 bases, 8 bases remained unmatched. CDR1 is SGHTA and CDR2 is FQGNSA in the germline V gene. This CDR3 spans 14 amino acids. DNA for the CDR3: TGTGCCAGCAGTTCCTCAACGGGGGGCTACGAGCAGTACGTC. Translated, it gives CASSSSTGGYEQYV.

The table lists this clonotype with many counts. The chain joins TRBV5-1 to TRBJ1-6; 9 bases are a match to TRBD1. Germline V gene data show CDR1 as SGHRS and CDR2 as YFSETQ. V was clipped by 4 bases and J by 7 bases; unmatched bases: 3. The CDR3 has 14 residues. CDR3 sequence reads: CASSPGQGNSPLHF. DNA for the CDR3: TGCGCCAGCAGCCCGGGACAGGGAAATTCACCCCTCCACTTT. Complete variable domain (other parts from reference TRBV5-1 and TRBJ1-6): KAGVTQTPRYLIKTRGQQVTLSCSPISGHRSVSWYQQTPGQGLQFLFEYFSETQRNKGNFPGRFSGRQFSNSRSEMNVSTLELGDSALYLCASSPGQGNSPLHFGNGTRLTVT.

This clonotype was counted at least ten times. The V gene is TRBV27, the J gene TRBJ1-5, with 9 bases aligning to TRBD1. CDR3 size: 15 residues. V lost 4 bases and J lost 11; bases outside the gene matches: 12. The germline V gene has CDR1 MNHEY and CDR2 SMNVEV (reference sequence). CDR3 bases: TGTGCCAGCAGTTCCACCGGACAGGGGTATTCAGCCCAGCATTTT. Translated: CASSSTGQGYSAQHF.

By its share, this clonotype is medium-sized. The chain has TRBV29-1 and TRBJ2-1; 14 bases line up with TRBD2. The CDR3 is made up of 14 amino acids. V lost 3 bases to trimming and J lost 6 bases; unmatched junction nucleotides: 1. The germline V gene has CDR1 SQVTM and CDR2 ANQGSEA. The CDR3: CSVDGTSGSNEQFF. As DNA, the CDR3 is TGCAGCGTTGACGGGACTAGCGGGAGCAATGAGCAGTTCTTC.

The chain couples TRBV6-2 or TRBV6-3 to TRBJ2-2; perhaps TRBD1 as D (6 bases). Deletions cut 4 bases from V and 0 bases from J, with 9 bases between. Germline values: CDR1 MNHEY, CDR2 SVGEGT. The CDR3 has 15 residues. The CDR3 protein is CASSFGQPNTGELFF. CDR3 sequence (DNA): TGTGCCAGCAGTTTCGGACAGCCGAACACCGGGGAGCTGTTTTTT.

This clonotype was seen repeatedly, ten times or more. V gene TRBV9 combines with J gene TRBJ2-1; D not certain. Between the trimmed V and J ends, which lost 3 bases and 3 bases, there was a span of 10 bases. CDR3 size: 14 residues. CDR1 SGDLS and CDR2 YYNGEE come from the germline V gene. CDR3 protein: CASSAEGLYNEQFF. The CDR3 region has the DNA TGTGCCAGCAGCGCCGAAGGTCTCTACAATGAGCAGTTCTTC.

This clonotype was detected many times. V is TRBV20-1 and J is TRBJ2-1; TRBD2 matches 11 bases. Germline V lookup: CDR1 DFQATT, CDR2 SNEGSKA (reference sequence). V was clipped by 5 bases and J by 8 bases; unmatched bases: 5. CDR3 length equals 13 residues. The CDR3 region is CSAPLAGEDEQFF. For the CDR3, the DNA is TGCAGTGCTCCACTAGCGGGAGAAGATGAGCAGTTCTTC.

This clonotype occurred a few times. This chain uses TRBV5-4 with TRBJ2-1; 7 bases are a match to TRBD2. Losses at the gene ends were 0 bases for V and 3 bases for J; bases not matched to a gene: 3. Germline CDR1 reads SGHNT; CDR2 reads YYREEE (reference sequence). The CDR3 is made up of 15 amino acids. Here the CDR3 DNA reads TGTGCCAGCAGCTTGGCCGGACTAGTCTACAATGAGCAGTTCTTC. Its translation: CASSLAGLVYNEQFF. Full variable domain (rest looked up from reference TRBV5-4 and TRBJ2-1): ETGVTQSPTHLIKTRGQQVTLRCSSQSGHNTVSWYQQALGQGPQFIFQYYREEENGRGNFPPRFSGLQFPNYSSELNVNALELDDSALYLCASSLAGLVYNEQFFGPGTRLTVL.

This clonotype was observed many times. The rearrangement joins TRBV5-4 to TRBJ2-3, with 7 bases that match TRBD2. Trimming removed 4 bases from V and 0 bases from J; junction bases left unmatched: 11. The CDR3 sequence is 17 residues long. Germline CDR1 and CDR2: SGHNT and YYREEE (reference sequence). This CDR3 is CASSDDRAGLSTDTQYF. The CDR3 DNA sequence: TGTGCCAGCAGCGACGATCGAGCGGGACTTAGCACAGATACGCAGTATTTT.

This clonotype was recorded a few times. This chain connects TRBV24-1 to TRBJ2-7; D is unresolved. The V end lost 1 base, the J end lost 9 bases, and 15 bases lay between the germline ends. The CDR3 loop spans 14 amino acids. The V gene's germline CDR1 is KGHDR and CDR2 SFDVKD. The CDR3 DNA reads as TGTGCCACCAGTGATTTTGACGAATCGGACGGGCAGTACGTC. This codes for CATSDFDESDGQYV.

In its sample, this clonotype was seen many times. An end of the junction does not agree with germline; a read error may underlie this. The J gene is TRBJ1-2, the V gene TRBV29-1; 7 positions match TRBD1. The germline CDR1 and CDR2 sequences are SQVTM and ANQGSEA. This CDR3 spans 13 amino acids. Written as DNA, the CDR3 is TGCAGCGTTGGGGGGAGACAGGGAGGTGGCTACGCCTTC. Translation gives CSVGGRQGGGYAF.